The subject of this entry is one TCR beta chain. No cognate antigen has been identified for it. Qualities for individual bases were not recorded, and no much larger clone is one base off. The source of the sample is a study of T cell repertoires in cytomegalovirus infection (dated by TCRdb to about 2019). Describing the broader study: The HLA type of each donor mattered for the analysis, because public TCR beta signatures pointed to carriage of CMV infection along with the matching HLA type. What the work shows at the level of the full study, not this receptor alone: In the ex vivo response, HLA-C-restricted CMV-specific TCR beta clonotypes were dominant, and in two of eight donors the single most frequent clonotype came from this HLA-C-restricted group. Carriers of CMV infection plus the relevant HLA type were discriminated by the cumulative frequency of public TCR beta family members in the study cohort and in an independent roughly 400-donor cohort.

CDR1 and CDR2 were assigned from the germline V gene as SGDLS and YYNGEE. Including cysteine and phenylalanine, the CDR3 has 11 amino acids. Only the CDR3 part of the read is kept: 33 bases, read in frame from the first base. The junction shows trimming of 0 bases on V and 9 bases on J, plus 6 bases between the germline ends. Sequenced on an Illumina HiSeq 1500. The public reads were run again by TCRdb, first through fastp at Q25 and then through MiXCR, and only productive beta chains were kept. Entries are consolidated by CDR3 protein sequence, retaining the most common genes and DNA. The sample yields roughly 630,000 distinct CDR3 sequences; roughly 24% were counted once. The ten largest clones capture 8% of the sample.

Recombination connected TRBV9 to TRBJ1-2; no D segment can be confidently identified. This clonotype was obtained from a human donor in good health (CMV status not recorded). Some clones in this sample may be carry-over from other donors' samples. The sample taken for sequencing was CD8+ T cells from PBMCs. The CDR3: CASSVGRSYTF. The base sequence is TGTGCCAGCAGCGTAGGAAGAAGCTACACCTTC.